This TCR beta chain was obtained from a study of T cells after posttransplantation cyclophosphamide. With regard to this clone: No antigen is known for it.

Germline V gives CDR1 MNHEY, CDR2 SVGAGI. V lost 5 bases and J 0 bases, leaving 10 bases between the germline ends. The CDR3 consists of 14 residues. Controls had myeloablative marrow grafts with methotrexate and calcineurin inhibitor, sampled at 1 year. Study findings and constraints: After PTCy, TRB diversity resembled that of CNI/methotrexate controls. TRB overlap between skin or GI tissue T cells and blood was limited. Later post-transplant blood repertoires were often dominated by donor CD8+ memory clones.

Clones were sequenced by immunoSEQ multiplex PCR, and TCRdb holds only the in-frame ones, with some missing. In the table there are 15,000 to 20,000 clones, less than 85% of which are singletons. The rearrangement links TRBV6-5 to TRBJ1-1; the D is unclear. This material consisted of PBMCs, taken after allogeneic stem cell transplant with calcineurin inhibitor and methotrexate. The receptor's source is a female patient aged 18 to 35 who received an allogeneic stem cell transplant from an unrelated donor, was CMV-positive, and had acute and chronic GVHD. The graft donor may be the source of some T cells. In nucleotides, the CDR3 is TGTGCCAGCAGTCCACAGAGAATGAACACTGAAGCTTTCTTT. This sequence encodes CASSPQRMNTEAFF.